This record looks at one TCR beta chain sequence and its context. Its antigen is still unknown. Base-call qualities are not available, and no considerably larger clone is one nucleotide away. The source of the sample is a study of blood T cell repertoires in COVID-19 (dated by TCRdb to about 2020). For the study in its entirety: The collaborator samples originated in the United States, Italy and Spain and spanned the acute and convalescent phases of COVID-19. Samples came from the ongoing ImmuneRACE study (first 160 participants) plus 1,254 subjects from 6 global collaborators. Sample metadata almost always included a de-identified subject ID, COVID-19 status, age in years and sex. The material from the prospective study consisted of cDNA or gDNA derived from T cells, B-cell-depleted T cells, or PBMCs. The repertoires were made available in a free public database intended to serve as a resource for research on the immune response to SARS-CoV-2. Where HLA class I and class II types were available, the types were taken from metadata supplied by the sample provider, not from assay-based typing. Deeply sampled blood TCRbeta repertoires from subjects exposed to, actively infected with, or recovered from COVID-19 were included in the dataset. Study-wide findings and limitations: Clinical and demographic metadata were provided uncurated, with the amount varying by source and participant.

Whole blood was collected in K2EDTA tubes by collaborating institutions according to the institutions' own protocols. For TCRbeta analysis, collaborators shipped samples in one of three forms: frozen whole blood, isolated PBMCs, or DNA extracted from either of those sample types. The immunoSEQ Assay, a bias-controlled multiplex PCR, was used to amplify TCRbeta CDR3 regions from genomic DNA. The authors' pipeline ran thus. The number of nucleated cells in each sample was estimated from the amplification of reference gene primers within the assay. To quantify the absolute abundance of each unique TCRbeta CDR3 rearrangement, sequence reads were collapsed and filtered. For each sample, productive Simpson clonality was calculated as the square root of Simpson's diversity index across productive rearrangements. The clones in this table, taken by TCRdb from immuneACCESS, are in-frame only. Not every clone is retained; where verified, under half of the shortfall comes from an unresolved V gene, and the cause of the rest is unknown. That table gives V, J and clone size, and the DNA gave D and trimming. Here the sample has about 100,000 clones; around four fifths occur a single time. 4% to 5.5% of the sample goes to the ten largest clones.

The junction shows trimming of 0 bases on V and 4 bases on J, plus 9 bases between the germline ends. From the cysteine through the phenylalanine, the CDR3 covers 13 amino acids. The CDR3 DNA has 39 bases and is translated from base 1. CDR1 and CDR2 are read off the germline V gene (reference sequence) as GTSNPN and SVGIG. The sequence is built from TRBV30 and TRBJ1-2, and TRBD1 may be the D gene, going by 5 matching bases. This TCR came from a man in his sixties with acute or convalescent COVID-19. The specimen sequenced was peripheral blood. The CDR3 here reads CAWSVKGAYGYTF. Here is the DNA: TGTGCCTGGAGTGTAAAAGGGGCCTATGGCTACACCTTC.